One and the same sample provided the 32 T cell receptor beta chains below, sequenced in a study of blood T cell repertoires in COVID-19. The data were produced by immunoSEQ multiplex PCR, yet TCRdb's version contains in-frame clones alone and is incomplete. Among a few hundred thousand clones listed, around 87% were seen once. The sample consisted of peripheral blood. Receptors were obtained from a woman aged 50 to 65 who had recovered from COVID-19.

The chain recombines TRBV6-5 with TRBJ2-7; 9 bases match TRBD1. Trimming removed 6 bases from V and 4 bases from J; junction bases left unmatched: 7. CDR1 is MNHEY and CDR2 is SVGAGI in the germline V gene. This CDR3 comprises 14 residues. CDR3 in amino acids: CASRRQGGEYEQYF. DNA of the CDR3: TGTGCCAGCAGAAGACAGGGGGGTGAGTACGAGCAGTACTTC.

The chain employs TRBV7-8 and TRBJ2-7, with TRBD1 identical over 7 bases. CDR3 size: 14 residues. Trimming at V came to 5 bases and at J to 1 base, leaving 5 bases not matched to a gene. Germline assignment: CDR1 SGHVS and CDR2 FQNEAQ. CDR3 in DNA: TGTGCCAGCAGCGTCTCGGGACAGTCCTACGAGCAGTACTTC. It encodes CASSVSGQSYEQYF.

The chain recombines TRBV5-6 with TRBJ1-2; TRBD1 might be the D (6 bases). The CDR3 contains 15 residues. V was trimmed by 5 bases and J by 2 bases, leaving 16 bases between them. CDR1 is SGHDT, CDR2 YYEEEE, per germline. The CDR3 DNA reads TGTGCCAGCAGTGGGGGGGCCGCCCTGAACTATGGCTACACCTTC. It codes for CASSGGAALNYGYTF. Using reference TRBV5-6 and TRBJ1-2 for the parts outside the CDR3, the full variable domain is DAGVTQSPTHLIKTRGQQVTLRCSPKSGHDTVSWYQQALGQGPQFIFQYYEEEERQRGNFPDRFSGHQFPNYSSELNVNALLLGDSALYLCASSGGAALNYGYTFGSGTRLTVV.

The chain couples TRBV4-3 to TRBJ2-7; the match to TRBD1 covers 8 bases. V shed 3 bases and J 6 bases; nucleotides not matched to a gene: 13. Germline CDR1 LGHNA, CDR2 YSLEER. This CDR3 spans 16 amino acids. CDR3 sequence: CASSQYRQGFRAEQYF. In DNA form, the CDR3 reads TGCGCCAGCAGCCAGTATAGACAGGGGTTCCGGGCCGAGCAGTACTTC.

The chain couples TRBV7-2 to TRBJ2-7; D remains unclear. Germline CDR1 SGHTA, CDR2 FQGNSA. Between the trimmed V and J ends, which lost 3 bases and 3 bases, there was a span of 9 bases. This CDR3 region has 13 residues. The chain's CDR3 is CASSLGQVYEQYF. CDR3 coding DNA: TGTGCCAGCAGCTTGGGTCAGGTCTACGAGCAGTACTTC.

V usage is TRBV7-9 and J usage is TRBJ2-1; 11 positions agree with TRBD2. The germline gives CDR1 SEHNR, CDR2 FQNEAQ (reference sequence). V was pared by 1 base and J by 1 base, with 6 bases of the junction left unmatched. The CDR3 is made up of 18 amino acids. The CDR3 loop is CASSLVRLAGGSYNEQFF. The CDR3 nucleotides read TGTGCCAGCAGCTTAGTCCGGCTAGCGGGGGGTTCCTACAATGAGCAGTTCTTC.

The genes are TRBV3-1 (or the pseudogene TRBV3-2) and TRBJ2-5, with D tentatively TRBD1 (8 bases). CDR1 and CDR2 from the germline V gene are LGHDT and YNNKEL (reference sequence). CDR3 length equals 16 residues. Trimming stripped 4 bases from V and 3 bases from J, with 18 bases between. CDR3 DNA sequence: TGTGCCAGCAGCCTGAACAGGGGGGGTTTGGAAGAGACCCAGTACTTC. As protein: CASSLNRGGLEETQYF.

The chain combines TRBV5-1 with TRBJ2-5, with TRBD1 identical over 7 bases. This CDR3 is built from 16 residues. J gave up 0 bases and V 4 bases, and 9 bases lay outside the gene matches. Germline CDR1 and CDR2: SGHRS and YFSETQ. CDR3 amino acids: CASSLTGTAYQETQYF. CDR3 DNA: TGCGCCAGCAGCCTAACAGGGACAGCGTACCAAGAGACCCAGTACTTC.

V usage is TRBV7-3 and J usage is TRBJ2-1, with 11 bases matching TRBD2. This CDR3 has 18 residues. V trimming: 0 bases; J trimming: 4 bases; junction bases outside the gene matches: 8. Per germline, CDR1 SGHTA and CDR2 FQGTGA. This chain's CDR3 is CASSLTGTSGALYNEQFF. CDR3 DNA sequence: TGTGCCAGCAGCTTAACGGGGACTAGCGGAGCCCTTTACAATGAGCAGTTCTTC. The full variable domain, in which reference TRBV7-3 and TRBJ2-1 provide the parts outside the CDR3, is GAGVSQTPSNKVTEKGKYVELRCDPISGHTALYWYRQSLGQGPEFLIYFQGTGAADDSGLPNDRFFAVRPEGSVSTLKIQRTERGDSAVYLCASSLTGTSGALYNEQFFGPGTRLTVL.

This clone was counted between two and nine times. The rearrangement links TRBV4-3 to TRBJ1-1, with TRBD1 matching over 9 bases. V trimming: 4 bases; J trimming: 4 bases; junction bases outside the gene matches: 7. Per germline, CDR1 LGHNA and CDR2 YSLEER. The CDR3 runs to 15 residues. The CDR3 loop is CASSRDRAVRTEAFF. The CDR3 bases are TGCGCCAGCAGCCGGGACAGGGCGGTCCGCACTGAAGCTTTCTTT.

The J gene is TRBJ1-1, the V gene TRBV3-1 (or the pseudogene TRBV3-2); D is uncertain. In germline, CDR1 is LGHDT, CDR2 YNNKEL (reference sequence). The CDR3 is 19 amino acids. V dropped 3 bases and J dropped 8 bases, with 31 bases sitting between them. The CDR3 region has the DNA TGTGCCAGCAGCCAGGCCTCCTTTCTTTTGTCCTTAAACAAACCCGAAGCTTTCTTT. It specifies CASSQASFLLSLNKPEAFF.

The chain joins TRBV7-9 to TRBJ1-1, with TRBD1 matching over 7 bases. Germline loops: CDR1 SEHNR, CDR2 FQNEAQ (reference sequence). The V and J ends lost 5 bases and 4 bases, in that order; junction bases with no gene match: 13. This CDR3 contains 16 residues. In DNA form, the CDR3 reads TGTGCCAGCAGCGTTACAGAGACAGGGCTCGGCACTGAAGCTTTCTTT. Its protein is CASSVTETGLGTEAFF.

V gene TRBV10-2 combines with J gene TRBJ1-1, with D possibly TRBD1 on 6 matching bases. The CDR3 spans 16 residues. Per germline, CDR1 WSHSY and CDR2 SAAADI. Trimming cost V 2 bases and J 1 base, with 14 bases left between them. This CDR3 is CASSEPPGHRNTEAFF. The CDR3 nucleotides read TGCGCCAGCAGTGAGCCACCGGGACACCGGAACACTGAAGCTTTCTTT.

V usage is TRBV28 and J usage is TRBJ2-3; 10 bases fit TRBD2. Germline CDR1 and CDR2: MDHEN and SYDVKM. The CDR3 runs 15 residues. Losses at the gene ends were 6 bases for V and 2 bases for J; bases not matched to a gene: 5. The CDR3: CASRLAGGPTDTQYF. CDR3 nucleotide sequence: TGTGCCAGCAGGTTAGCGGGAGGCCCCACAGATACGCAGTATTTT.

The gene calls are TRBV5-1 and TRBJ1-1; 8 nucleotides agree with TRBD1. Germline CDR1 SGHRS, CDR2 YFSETQ. Trimming took 7 bases from V and 5 from J; bases not matched to a gene: 10. This CDR3 has 14 residues. The CDR3 loop is CASGQGAQGTEAFF. CDR3 in DNA: TGCGCCAGCGGGCAGGGGGCGCAAGGGACTGAAGCTTTCTTT.

This chain links TRBV7-9 with TRBJ1-1; 7 bases fit TRBD1. This CDR3 spans 14 amino acids. V was pared by 2 bases and J by 1 base, with 1 base of the junction left unmatched. The germline CDR1 and CDR2 sequences are SEHNR and FQNEAQ (reference sequence). The chain's CDR3 is CASSLKGANTEAFF. CDR3 nucleotides: TGTGCCAGCAGCTTAAAGGGGGCGAACACTGAAGCTTTCTTT.

The rearrangement joins TRBV19 to TRBJ2-3, with 11 bases lining up with TRBD2. The CDR3 consists of 15 residues. Germline lookup yields CDR1 LNHDA and CDR2 SQIVND (reference sequence). The V segment lost 6 bases and the J segment 2 bases; nucleotides outside the gene matches: 4. The CDR3 coding sequence is TGTGCCAGTAGAAGACTAGCGGGGTTCACAGATACGCAGTATTTT. It is translated as CASRRLAGFTDTQYF.

The chain uses TRBV28 and TRBJ2-7, with D maybe TRBD1 (7 bases). The CDR3 is 15 residues long. V gave up 6 bases and J gave up 2 bases, with 17 bases separating them. Germline lookup yields CDR1 MDHEN and CDR2 SYDVKM. For the CDR3, the DNA is TGTGCCAGCAGCCGGACAGGTCGCGGGGCCTACGAGCAGTACTTC. Amino acids: CASSRTGRGAYEQYF.

The sample holds one count of this clone. The J gene is TRBJ2-5, the V gene TRBV19; 14 bases are a match to TRBD2. CDR1 and CDR2 (germline): LNHDA, SQIVND (reference sequence). The CDR3 loop spans 14 amino acids. The V gene end was trimmed by 8 bases and the J gene end by 7 bases; junction bases not matched to a gene: 6. The CDR3 region has the DNA TGTGCCAGTTTAGGACTAGCGGGAGGAGTGACCCAGTACTTC. It is translated as CASLGLAGGVTQYF.

The chain uses TRBV19 and TRBJ2-5, with 8 bases lining up with TRBD1. CDR1 LNHDA and CDR2 SQIVND come from the germline V gene (reference sequence). The ends lost 4 bases at V and 2 bases at J; junction bases unmatched: 6. This CDR3 is 15 amino acids long. The CDR3 DNA sequence: TGTGCCAGTAGTACTACTCGGACAGGGCAAGAGACCCAGTACTTC. Translation gives CASSTTRTGQETQYF.

V usage is TRBV6-6 and J usage is TRBJ1-2, with TRBD1 as a possible D gene (5 bases). The CDR3 is 15 amino acids. Germline V lookup: CDR1 MNHNY, CDR2 SVGAGI (reference sequence). Trimming pared 5 bases from V and 7 bases from J, leaving 20 bases between. The CDR3 DNA reads as TGTGCCAGCAGTACCCATGGGGGGGACTCGAGTGGCTACACCTTC. Its protein product is CASSTHGGDSSGYTF.

In its sample, this clone was seen a few times. The CDR3 sequence is CASSQDTGSLNTEAFF. As DNA, the CDR3 is TGCGCCAGCAGCCAAGATACAGGCAGCCTTAACACTGAAGCTTTCTTT. The chain employs TRBV4-1 and TRBJ1-1; D perhaps matches TRBD1 (5 bases). The CDR3 is 16 residues long. Trimming pared 0 bases from V and 2 bases from J, leaving 13 bases between. Germline CDR1 and CDR2: MGHRA and YSYEKL.

The chain employs TRBV30 and TRBJ1-1; a possible D gene is TRBD1 (6 bases). Trimming left V 0 bases short and J 5 bases short, with 10 bases between. Germline assignment: CDR1 GTSNPN and CDR2 SVGIG (reference sequence). This CDR3 region has 13 residues. This CDR3 is CAWSVQRGTEAFF. The CDR3 DNA reads as TGTGCCTGGAGTGTACAGAGGGGGACTGAAGCTTTCTTT.

The CDR3: CASRPPPRDRLRGYTF. In nucleotides, the CDR3 is TGTGCCAGCAGACCTCCCCCCCGGGACAGGTTACGTGGCTACACCTTC. This rearrangement joins TRBV6-2 or TRBV6-3 to TRBJ1-2, with TRBD1 matching over 8 bases. With V trimmed by 6 bases and J by 7 bases, 16 bases remained unmatched. Germline assignment: CDR1 MNHEY and CDR2 SVGEGT. The CDR3 runs to 16 residues.

V gene TRBV5-1 combines with J gene TRBJ1-1; 9 nucleotides match TRBD1. V gave up 4 bases and J gave up 9 bases; unmatched junction bases: 4. The V gene's germline CDR1 is SGHRS and CDR2 YFSETQ. The CDR3 consists of 12 residues. The CDR3 nucleotides are TGCGCCAGCAGCCAAGGACAGGGGCAAGCTTTCTTT. This translates into CASSQGQGQAFF.

The rearrangement links TRBV24-1 to TRBJ2-1; the match to TRBD1 covers 7 bases. This CDR3 comprises 16 residues. Looked up from germline, CDR1 is KGHDR and CDR2 is SFDVKD. After removal of 3 bases from V and 6 bases from J, the junction contained 10 bases not matched to a gene. The DNA for the CDR3 is TGTGCCACCAGTGATACGGGACAGCGTGCCCTCAATGAGCAGTTCTTC. This codes for CATSDTGQRALNEQFF.

The chain has TRBV19 and TRBJ2-5; a weak D match, TRBD2 (6 bases). This CDR3 has 15 amino acids. Trimming removed 2 bases at V and 6 bases at J, with 16 bases between. Germline CDR1 and CDR2: LNHDA and SQIVND (reference sequence). The CDR3 protein is CASSISGRDSKTQYF. As DNA, the CDR3 is TGTGCCAGTAGTATATCGGGACGGGACTCGAAGACCCAGTACTTC.

The J gene is TRBJ1-2, the V gene TRBV11-2; D gene uncertain. The CDR3 has 13 amino acids. The V gene's germline CDR1 is SGHAT and CDR2 FQNNGV. The V end lost 5 bases, the J end lost 5 bases, and 12 bases lay between the germline ends. CDR3 nucleotide sequence: TGTGCCAGCAGCCCGATGAGGCGATATGGCTACACCTTC. Its protein product is CASSPMRRYGYTF.

This chain connects TRBV7-9 to TRBJ2-5; 13 nucleotides agree with TRBD2. Germline-derived CDR1 and CDR2 are SEHNR and FQNEAQ (reference sequence). The CDR3 is 16 residues long. The J segment lost 0 bases and the V segment lost 5 bases, leaving 3 bases of the junction unmatched. This CDR3 is CASSQTSGRDQETQYF. The DNA of the CDR3 is TGTGCCAGCAGCCAAACTAGCGGGAGGGACCAAGAGACCCAGTACTTC.

J is TRBJ2-5 and V is TRBV5-1, with 7 bases that match TRBD1. The ends lost 4 bases at V and 4 bases at J; junction bases unmatched: 4. Germline CDR1 and CDR2: SGHRS and YFSETQ. The CDR3 loop spans 13 amino acids. The CDR3 is CASSPGQLETQYF. The CDR3 coding sequence is TGCGCCAGCAGCCCGGGACAGTTAGAGACCCAGTACTTC.

Note on this clone: This same CDR3 is encoded by further DNA sequences in the sample. This chain connects TRBV5-1 to TRBJ2-7; 12 bases line up with TRBD2. J lost 4 bases, V lost 5 bases, and 1 base had no gene match. Germline V gene lookup returns CDR1 SGHRS and CDR2 YFSETQ. There are 13 residues in the CDR3. Here the CDR3 DNA reads TGCGCCAGCAGAGGGACTAGCGGGTACGAGCAGTACTTC. It specifies CASRGTSGYEQYF.

The chain is built from TRBV18 and TRBJ1-2; D uncertain. V lost 1 base and J 5 bases, leaving 14 bases between the germline ends. Germline-derived CDR1 and CDR2 are KGHSH and LQKENI. This CDR3 has 15 residues. CDR3 sequence: CASSPRLTDRYGYTF. CDR3 bases: TGTGCCAGCTCACCACGGCTAACAGATAGATATGGCTACACCTTC.